This T cell receptor (beta chain) came from a study of blood T cell repertoires in COVID-19 (dated by TCRdb to 2020 to 2022). For context, the study as a whole: The collaborator samples originated in the United States, Italy and Spain and spanned the acute and convalescent phases of COVID-19. Samples were obtained from the ongoing ImmuneRACE study (first 160 participants) and from 950 to 1,500 subjects provided by 6 global collaborators. Deeply sampled blood TCRbeta repertoires from subjects exposed to, actively infected with, or recovered from COVID-19 were included in the dataset. Nearly every sample came with metadata listing a de-identified subject ID, COVID-19 status, age in years and sex. The repertoires were released in a freely available public database meant as a resource for research on the immune response to SARS-CoV-2. The prospective study material was composed of cDNA or gDNA derived from T cells, B-cell-depleted T cells, or PBMCs. HLA class I and class II types, where available, came from metadata supplied by the sample provider rather than from assay-based typing.

On this clone itself: Its antigen is still unknown. Base qualities are missing; no much larger clone stands one base away.

The CDR3 runs 13 residues from the cysteine to the phenylalanine. CDR3 DNA only is kept here, 39 bases in frame from base 1. V and J lose 2 bases and 2 bases, and a span of 6 bases separates them. CDR1 and CDR2 are drawn from the germline V gene: MNHEY, SVGEGT. The full study reports these points: Clinical and demographic metadata were provided uncurated, with the amount varying by source and participant.

Collaborating institutions collected whole blood in K2EDTA tubes following their own protocols. For TCRbeta analysis, collaborator samples were shipped as frozen whole blood, as isolated PBMCs, or as DNA extracted from either sample type. The immunoSEQ Assay, a bias-controlled multiplex PCR, was used to amplify TCRbeta CDR3 regions from genomic DNA. The paper's data handling went like this. The number of nucleated cells in each sample was estimated by amplification of reference gene primers within the assay. To quantify the absolute abundance of each unique TCRbeta CDR3 rearrangement, sequence reads were collapsed and filtered. Productive Simpson clonality was computed per sample as the square root of Simpson's diversity index over productive rearrangements. This is the immuneACCESS table as TCRdb keeps it, with only in-frame sequences that have V and J called. A part of the clones is gone; compared with another copy, unresolved V genes explain less than half, and the rest is unexplained. That table is the source of V, J and clone size, and D and trimming were worked out from the DNA. The sample has roughly 230,000 clones on record, over 75% of them singletons. The leading ten clones occupy over 0.55% of the sample.

The clonotype was recovered from a human donor in a cohort sampled during active COVID-19. The source material was peripheral blood. Recombination connected TRBV6-2 or TRBV6-3 to TRBJ1-2; a confident D gene designation cannot be given. The nucleotides read TGTGCCAGCAGTTACGACGGGAACTATGGCTACACCTTC. Translated, this gives CASSYDGNYGYTF.